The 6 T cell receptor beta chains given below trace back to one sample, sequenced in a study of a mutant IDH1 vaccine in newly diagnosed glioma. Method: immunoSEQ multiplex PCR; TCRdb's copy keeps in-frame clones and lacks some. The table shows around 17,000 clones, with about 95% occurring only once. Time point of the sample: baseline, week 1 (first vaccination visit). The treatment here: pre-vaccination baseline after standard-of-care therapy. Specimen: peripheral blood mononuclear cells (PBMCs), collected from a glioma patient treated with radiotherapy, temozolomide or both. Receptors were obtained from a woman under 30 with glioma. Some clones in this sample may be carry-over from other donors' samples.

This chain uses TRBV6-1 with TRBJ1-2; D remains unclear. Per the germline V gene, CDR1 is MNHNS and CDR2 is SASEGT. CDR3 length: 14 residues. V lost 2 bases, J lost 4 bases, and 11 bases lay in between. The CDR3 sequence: CASSETRGTYGYTF. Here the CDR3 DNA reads TGTGCCAGCAGTGAAACACGGGGTACCTATGGCTACACCTTC.

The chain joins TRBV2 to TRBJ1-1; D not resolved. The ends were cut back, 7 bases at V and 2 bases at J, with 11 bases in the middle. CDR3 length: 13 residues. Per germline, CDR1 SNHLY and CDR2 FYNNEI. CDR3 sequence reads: CASNEDPNTEAFF. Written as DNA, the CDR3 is TGTGCCAGCAACGAGGACCCAAACACTGAAGCTTTCTTT.

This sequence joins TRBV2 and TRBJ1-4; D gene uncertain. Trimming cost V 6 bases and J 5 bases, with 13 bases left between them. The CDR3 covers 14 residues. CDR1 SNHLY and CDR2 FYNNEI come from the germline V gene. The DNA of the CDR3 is TGTGCCAGCAGACCCGCGGGGTACAATGAAAAACTGTTTTTT. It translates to CASRPAGYNEKLFF.

In nucleotides, the CDR3 is TGTGCCAGCAGCTTAGCGTGGGGGCCTTCCTATGGCTACACCTTC. This gives the protein CASSLAWGPSYGYTF. This sequence joins TRBV7-9 and TRBJ1-2, with a weak D call TRBD1 (6 bases). The V and J ends lost 0 bases and 4 bases respectively, with 12 bases between them. Germline lookup yields CDR1 SEHNR and CDR2 FQNEAQ (reference sequence). The CDR3 has 15 amino acids.

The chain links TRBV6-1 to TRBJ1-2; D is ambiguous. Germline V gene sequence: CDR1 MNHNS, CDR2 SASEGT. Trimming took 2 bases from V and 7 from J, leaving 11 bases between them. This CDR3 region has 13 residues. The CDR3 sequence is CASSESRTSGYTF. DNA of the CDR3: TGTGCCAGCAGTGAATCTAGGACGTCTGGCTACACCTTC.

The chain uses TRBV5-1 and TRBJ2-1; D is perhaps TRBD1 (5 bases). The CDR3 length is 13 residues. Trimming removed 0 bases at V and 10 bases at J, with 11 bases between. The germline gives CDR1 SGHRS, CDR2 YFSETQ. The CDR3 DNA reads TGCGCCAGCAGCTTGGTTGGGGCAAAAGAGCAGTTCTTC. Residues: CASSLVGAKEQFF.